What follows are 5 T cell receptor beta chains derived from one specimen sequenced in a study of neoadjuvant anti-PD-1 for oral cavity cancer. Assay: immunoSEQ multiplex PCR; the TCRdb copy retains only in-frame clones and omits some. Among tens of thousands of clones listed, under 90% were seen once. The input for sequencing was PBMCs, taken before nivolumab (anti-PD-1) treatment. These receptors came from a person between 40 and 85 years old with oral cavity squamous cell carcinoma.

CDR3: CASSESSGRDTQYF. The CDR3 DNA sequence: TGCGCCAGCAGTGAGTCGAGCGGAAGAGATACGCAGTATTTT. V is TRBV10-1 and J is TRBJ2-3; perhaps TRBD2 as D (5 bases). The CDR3 has 14 residues. Germline CDR1 WNHNN, CDR2 SYGVQD (reference sequence). V dropped 0 bases and J dropped 5 bases, with 9 bases sitting between them.

The chain carries TRBV5-1 and TRBJ2-3, with 7 bases fitting TRBD2. After removal of 4 bases from V and 2 bases from J, the junction contained 10 bases not matched to a gene. The CDR3 spans 16 residues. Germline lookup yields CDR1 SGHRS and CDR2 YFSETQ. CDR3 sequence: CASSSSGSSTTDTQYF. As DNA, the CDR3 is TGCGCCAGCAGCAGTAGCGGGTCGAGCACCACAGATACGCAGTATTTT.

This chain links TRBV7-9 with TRBJ2-1, with D possibly matching TRBD2 (5 bases). Between the trimmed V and J ends, which lost 6 bases and 5 bases, there was a span of 11 bases. The V gene's germline CDR1 is SEHNR and CDR2 FQNEAQ (reference sequence). The CDR3 length is 13 residues. The CDR3 is CASRLDNNNEQFF. The DNA of the CDR3 is TGTGCCAGCAGACTAGACAACAACAATGAGCAGTTCTTC. The whole variable domain, filled in from reference TRBV7-9 and TRBJ2-1, reads DTGVSQNPRHKITKRGQNVTFRCDPISEHNRLYWYRQTLGQGPEFLTYFQNEAQLEKSRLLSDRFSAERPKGSFSTLEIQRTEQGDSAMYLCASRLDNNNEQFFGPGTRLTVL.

The chain joins TRBV2 to TRBJ2-3, with D unresolved. CDR1 SNHLY and CDR2 FYNNEI come from the germline V gene. The CDR3 is 15 amino acids. V lost 0 bases, J lost 5 bases, and 12 bases lay in between. The CDR3 nucleotides read TGTGCCAGCAGTGAAGCTGGCAGGACGGGAGATACGCAGTATTTT. Its translation: CASSEAGRTGDTQYF. The full variable domain, with the rest looked up from reference TRBV2 and TRBJ2-3, is EPEVTQTPSHQVTQMGQEVILRCVPISNHLYFYWYRQILGQKVEFLVSFYNNEISEKSEIFDDQFSVERPDGSNFTLKIRSTKLEDSAMYFCASSEAGRTGDTQYFGPGTRLTVL.

The chain uses TRBV6-5 and TRBJ2-3; 9 bases fit TRBD1. The CDR3 has 15 amino acids. Trimming cost V 4 bases and J 6 bases; bases outside gene matches: 8. Per germline, CDR1 MNHEY and CDR2 SVGAGI. CDR3 sequence reads: CASSLQGARGDTQYF. CDR3 coding DNA: TGTGCCAGCAGTTTACAGGGGGCTCGAGGGGATACGCAGTATTTT.